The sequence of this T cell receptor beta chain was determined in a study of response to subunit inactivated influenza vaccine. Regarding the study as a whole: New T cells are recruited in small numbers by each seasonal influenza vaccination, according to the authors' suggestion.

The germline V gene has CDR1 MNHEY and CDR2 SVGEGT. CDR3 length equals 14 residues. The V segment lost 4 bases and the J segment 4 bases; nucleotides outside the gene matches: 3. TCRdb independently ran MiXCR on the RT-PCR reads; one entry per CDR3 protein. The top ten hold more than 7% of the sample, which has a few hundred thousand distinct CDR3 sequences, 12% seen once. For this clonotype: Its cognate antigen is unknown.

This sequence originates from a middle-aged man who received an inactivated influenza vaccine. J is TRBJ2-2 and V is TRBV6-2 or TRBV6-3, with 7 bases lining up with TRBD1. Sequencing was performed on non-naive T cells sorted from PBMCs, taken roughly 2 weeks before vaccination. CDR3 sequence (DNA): TGTGCCAGCAGTTTACAGGGGACCACCGGGGAGCTGTTTTTT. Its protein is CASSLQGTTGELFF.